This entry concerns a single T cell receptor beta chain. Negative isolation yielded CD4+ and CD8+ T cells, and FACS enriched TEMRA cells. The source of the sample is a study of CD8 T cells in Susac syndrome. Germline CDR1 reads DFQATT; CDR2 reads SNEGSKA (reference sequence). V shed 6 bases, J shed 4 bases, and the junction held 12 bases outside the gene matches. This CDR3 comprises 16 residues. An amount of RNA that ranged from roughly 0.5 to 1 ug was reverse transcribed with random hexamers. TCR beta CDR3 was amplified by immunoSEQ covering 54 Vbeta and 13 Jbeta. Each CDR3 protein gets one entry after TCRdb re-called the immunoSEQ multiplex PCR reads with MiXCR. The sample holds around 190,000 distinct CDR3 sequences, about 95% seen once.

This TCR derives from a human donor in good health. Sample: CD4+ T cells from PBMCs. The V gene is TRBV20-1, the J gene TRBJ2-1; 10 bases map to TRBD2. The CDR3 loop is CSARVRSGRDYNEQFF. CDR3 nucleotides: TGCAGTGCCCGTGTGCGGAGCGGGAGGGATTACAATGAGCAGTTCTTC.